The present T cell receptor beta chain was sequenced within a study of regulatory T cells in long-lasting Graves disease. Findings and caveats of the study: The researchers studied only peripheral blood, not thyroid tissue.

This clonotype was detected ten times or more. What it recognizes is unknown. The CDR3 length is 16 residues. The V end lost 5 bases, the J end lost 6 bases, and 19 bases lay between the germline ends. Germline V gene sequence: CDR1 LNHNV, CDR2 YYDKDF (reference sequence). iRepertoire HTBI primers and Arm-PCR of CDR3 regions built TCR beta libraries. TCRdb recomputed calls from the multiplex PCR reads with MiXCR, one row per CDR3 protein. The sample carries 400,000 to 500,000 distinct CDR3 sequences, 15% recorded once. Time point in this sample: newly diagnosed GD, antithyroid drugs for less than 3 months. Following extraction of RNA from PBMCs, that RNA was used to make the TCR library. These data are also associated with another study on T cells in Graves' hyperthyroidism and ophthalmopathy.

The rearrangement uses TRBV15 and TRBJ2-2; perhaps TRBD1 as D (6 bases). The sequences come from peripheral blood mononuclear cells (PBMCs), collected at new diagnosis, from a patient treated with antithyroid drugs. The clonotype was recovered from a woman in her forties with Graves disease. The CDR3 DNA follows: TGTGCCACCAGCCCCTCCCGATCAGGGGTTGCCGGGGAGCTGTTTTTT. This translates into CATSPSRSGVAGELFF.